This paragraph reports one TCR beta chain. The antigen is unknown. The germline V gene encodes CDR1 KGHSH and CDR2 LQKENI. The CDR3 sequence is 15 residues long. Trimming stripped 3 bases from V and 6 bases from J, with 12 bases between. This entry belongs to a study of T cell responses to AZD1222 COVID-19 vaccine. Measured with immunoSEQ multiplex PCR; TCRdb has only the in-frame clones, and not every one. There are some 150,000 clones in the sample; approximately 88% occur only once, and roughly 16% lies in the top ten. The study, taken as a whole, reports: Across the whole spike, CD4 TCRs peaked at regions 160-218 and 743-854. Close to half of spike-specific TCRs reportedly recognize unmutated variant regions.

Sequenced here: peripheral blood, sampled on day 0 of AZD1222 vaccination. The TCR originated in an adult in good health. This chain connects TRBV18 to TRBJ1-6; tentative D call: TRBD1 (5 bases). The CDR3 region has the DNA TGTGCCAGCTCACCCTCGGGACTCCTTAATTCACCCCTCCACTTT. Translation gives CASSPSGLLNSPLHF.